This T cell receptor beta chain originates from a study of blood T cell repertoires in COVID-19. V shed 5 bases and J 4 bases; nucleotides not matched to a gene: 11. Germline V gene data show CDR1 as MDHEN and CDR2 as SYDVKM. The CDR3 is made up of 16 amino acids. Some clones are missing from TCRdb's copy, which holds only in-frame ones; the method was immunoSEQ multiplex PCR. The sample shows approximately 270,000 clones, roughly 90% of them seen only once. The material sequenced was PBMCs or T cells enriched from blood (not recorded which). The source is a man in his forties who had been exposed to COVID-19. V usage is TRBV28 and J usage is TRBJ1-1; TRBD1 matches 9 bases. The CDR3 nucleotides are TGTGCCAGCAGTGATATACCGGGACAGGGAGGCACTGAAGCTTTCTTT. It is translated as CASSDIPGQGGTEAFF. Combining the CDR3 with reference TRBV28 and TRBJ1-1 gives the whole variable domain DVKVTQSSRYLVKRTGEKVFLECVQDMDHENMFWYRQDPGLGLRLIYFSYDVKMKEKGDIPEGYSVSREKKERFSLILESASTNQTSMYLCASSDIPGQGGTEAFFGQGTRLTVV.